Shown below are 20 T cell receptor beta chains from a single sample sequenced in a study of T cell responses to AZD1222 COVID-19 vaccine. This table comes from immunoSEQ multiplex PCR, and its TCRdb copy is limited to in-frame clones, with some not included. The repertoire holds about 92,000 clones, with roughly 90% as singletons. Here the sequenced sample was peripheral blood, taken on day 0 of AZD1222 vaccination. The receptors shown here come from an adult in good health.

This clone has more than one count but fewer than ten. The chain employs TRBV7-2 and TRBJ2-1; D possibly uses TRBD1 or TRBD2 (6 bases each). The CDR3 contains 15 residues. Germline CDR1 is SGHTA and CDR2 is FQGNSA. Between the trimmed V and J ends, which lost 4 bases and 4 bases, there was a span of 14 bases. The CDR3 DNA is TGTGCCAGCAGCTCACGGGGGCGGGAATACAATGAGCAGTTCTTC. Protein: CASSSRGREYNEQFF. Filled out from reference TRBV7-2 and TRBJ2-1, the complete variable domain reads GAGVSQSPSNKVTEKGKDVELRCDPISGHTALYWYRQSLGQGLEFLIYFQGNSAPDKSGLPSDRFSAERTGGSVSTLTIQRTQQEDSAVYLCASSSRGREYNEQFFGPGTRLTVL.

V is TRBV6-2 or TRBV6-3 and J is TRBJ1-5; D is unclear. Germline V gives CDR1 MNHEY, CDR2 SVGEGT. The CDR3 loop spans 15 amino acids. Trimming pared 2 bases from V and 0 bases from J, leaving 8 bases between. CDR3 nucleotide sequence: TGTGCCAGCAGTTACGGCTCCGTTAGCAATCAGCCCCAGCATTTT. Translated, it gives CASSYGSVSNQPQHF.

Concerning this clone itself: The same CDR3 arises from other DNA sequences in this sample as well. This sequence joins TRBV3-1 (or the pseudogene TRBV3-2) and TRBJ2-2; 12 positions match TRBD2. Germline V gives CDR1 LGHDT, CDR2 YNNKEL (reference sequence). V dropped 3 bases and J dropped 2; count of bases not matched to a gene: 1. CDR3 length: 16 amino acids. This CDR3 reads CASSQTSGRNTGELFF. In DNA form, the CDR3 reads TGTGCCAGCAGCCAGACTAGCGGGAGAAACACCGGGGAGCTGTTTTTT.

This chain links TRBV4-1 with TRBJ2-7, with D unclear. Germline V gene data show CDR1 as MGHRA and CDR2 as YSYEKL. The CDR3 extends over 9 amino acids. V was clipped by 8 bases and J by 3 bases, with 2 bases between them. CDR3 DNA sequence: TGCGCCAGCTTCTACGAGCAGTACTTC. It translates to CASFYEQYF.

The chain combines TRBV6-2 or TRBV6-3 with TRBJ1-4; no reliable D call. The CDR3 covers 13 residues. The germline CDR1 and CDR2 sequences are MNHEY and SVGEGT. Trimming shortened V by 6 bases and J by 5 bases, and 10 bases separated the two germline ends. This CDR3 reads CASSHDGNEKLFF. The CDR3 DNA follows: TGTGCCAGCAGCCACGACGGGAATGAAAAACTGTTTTTT.

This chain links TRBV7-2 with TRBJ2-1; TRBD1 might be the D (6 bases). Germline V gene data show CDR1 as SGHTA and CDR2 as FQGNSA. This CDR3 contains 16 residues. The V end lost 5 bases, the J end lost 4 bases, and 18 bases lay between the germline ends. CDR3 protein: CASSPPTGPHYNEQFF. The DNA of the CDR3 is TGTGCCAGCAGCCCCCCTACAGGGCCCCATTACAATGAGCAGTTCTTC.

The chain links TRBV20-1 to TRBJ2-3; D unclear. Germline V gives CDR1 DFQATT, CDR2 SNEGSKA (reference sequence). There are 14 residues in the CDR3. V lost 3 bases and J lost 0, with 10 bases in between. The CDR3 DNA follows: TGCAGTGCTAGTATTGTTTCTAGCACAGATACGCAGTATTTT. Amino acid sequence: CSASIVSSTDTQYF.

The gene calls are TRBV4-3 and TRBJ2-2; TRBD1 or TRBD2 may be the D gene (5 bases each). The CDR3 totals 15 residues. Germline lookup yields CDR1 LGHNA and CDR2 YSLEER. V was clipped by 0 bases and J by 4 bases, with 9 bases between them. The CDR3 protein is CASSQEVGTTGELFF. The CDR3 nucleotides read TGCGCCAGCAGCCAAGAAGTGGGGACCACCGGGGAGCTGTTTTTT.

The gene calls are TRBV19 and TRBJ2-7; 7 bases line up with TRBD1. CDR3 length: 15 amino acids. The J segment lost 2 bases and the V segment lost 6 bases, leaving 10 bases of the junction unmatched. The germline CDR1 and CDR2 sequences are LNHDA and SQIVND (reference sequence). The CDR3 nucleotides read TGTGCCAGTAGCCATCCGGGACAGAGGCCCTACGAGCAGTACTTC. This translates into CASSHPGQRPYEQYF.

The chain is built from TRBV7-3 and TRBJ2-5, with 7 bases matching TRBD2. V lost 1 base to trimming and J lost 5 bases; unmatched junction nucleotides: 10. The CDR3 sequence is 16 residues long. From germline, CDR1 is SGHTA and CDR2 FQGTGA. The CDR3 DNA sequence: TGTGCCAGCAGCTTAAGGGCTCCGGGAGGTGTGGAGACCCAGTACTTC. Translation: CASSLRAPGGVETQYF. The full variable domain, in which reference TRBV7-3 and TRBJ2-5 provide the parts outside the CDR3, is GAGVSQTPSNKVTEKGKYVELRCDPISGHTALYWYRQSLGQGPEFLIYFQGTGAADDSGLPNDRFFAVRPEGSVSTLKIQRTERGDSAVYLCASSLRAPGGVETQYFGPGTRLLVL.

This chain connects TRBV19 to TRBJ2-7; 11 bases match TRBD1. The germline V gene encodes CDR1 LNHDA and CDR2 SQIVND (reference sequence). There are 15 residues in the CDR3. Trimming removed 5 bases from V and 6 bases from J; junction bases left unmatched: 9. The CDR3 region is CASSYNRDRGSEQYF. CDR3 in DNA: TGTGCCAGTAGTTACAACCGGGACAGGGGGAGCGAGCAGTACTTC.

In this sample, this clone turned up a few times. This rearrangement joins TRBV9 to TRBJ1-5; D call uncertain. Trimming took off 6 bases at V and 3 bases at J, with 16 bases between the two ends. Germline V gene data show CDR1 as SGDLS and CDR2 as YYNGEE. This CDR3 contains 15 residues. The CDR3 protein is CASTAGVGNNQPQHF. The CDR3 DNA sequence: TGTGCCAGCACCGCCGGGGTAGGGAACAATCAGCCCCAGCATTTT.

The chain's CDR3 is CASSPSPLAGEETQYF. In DNA, the CDR3 is TGTGCCAGCAGCCCCTCCCCCCTAGCGGGAGAAGAGACCCAGTACTTC. The chain has TRBV4-2 and TRBJ2-5, with TRBD2 identical over 10 bases. The CDR3 is 16 amino acids. The junction had 8 bases not matched to a gene; V was cut back by 4 bases and J by 3 bases. Germline V lookup: CDR1 LGHNA, CDR2 YNFKEQ.

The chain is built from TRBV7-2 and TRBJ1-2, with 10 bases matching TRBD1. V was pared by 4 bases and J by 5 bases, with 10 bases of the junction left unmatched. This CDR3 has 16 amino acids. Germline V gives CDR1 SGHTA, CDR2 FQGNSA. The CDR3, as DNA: TGTGCCAGCAGCTCCGAGGCTCGGGGACAGGGGTATGGCTACACCTTC. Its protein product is CASSSEARGQGYGYTF.

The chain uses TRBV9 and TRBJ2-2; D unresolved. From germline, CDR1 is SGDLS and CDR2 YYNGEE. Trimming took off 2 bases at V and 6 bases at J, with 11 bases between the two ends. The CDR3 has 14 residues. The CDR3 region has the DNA TGTGCCAGCAGCGTCCAGACAAGTGCCGGGGAGCTGTTTTTT. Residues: CASSVQTSAGELFF.

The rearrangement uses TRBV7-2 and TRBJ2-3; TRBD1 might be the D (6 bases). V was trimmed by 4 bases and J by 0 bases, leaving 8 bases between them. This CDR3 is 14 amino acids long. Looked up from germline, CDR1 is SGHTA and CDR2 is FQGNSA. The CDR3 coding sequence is TGTGCCAGCAGCTCGGACAGAAGCACAGATACGCAGTATTTT. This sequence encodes CASSSDRSTDTQYF. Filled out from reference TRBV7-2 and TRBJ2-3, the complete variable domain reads GAGVSQSPSNKVTEKGKDVELRCDPISGHTALYWYRQSLGQGLEFLIYFQGNSAPDKSGLPSDRFSAERTGGSVSTLTIQRTQQEDSAVYLCASSSDRSTDTQYFGPGTRLTVL.

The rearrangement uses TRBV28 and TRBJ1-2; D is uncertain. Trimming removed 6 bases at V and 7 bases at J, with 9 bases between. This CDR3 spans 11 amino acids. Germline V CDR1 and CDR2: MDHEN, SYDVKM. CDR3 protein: CASRAAGGYTF. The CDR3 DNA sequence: TGTGCCAGCAGGGCCGCGGGTGGCTACACCTTC.

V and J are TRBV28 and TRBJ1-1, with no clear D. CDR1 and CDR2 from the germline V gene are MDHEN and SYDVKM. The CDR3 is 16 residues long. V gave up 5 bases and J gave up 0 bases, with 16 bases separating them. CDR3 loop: CASSPPGLAMNTEAFF. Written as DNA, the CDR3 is TGTGCCAGCAGTCCCCCCGGGTTAGCGATGAACACTGAAGCTTTCTTT.

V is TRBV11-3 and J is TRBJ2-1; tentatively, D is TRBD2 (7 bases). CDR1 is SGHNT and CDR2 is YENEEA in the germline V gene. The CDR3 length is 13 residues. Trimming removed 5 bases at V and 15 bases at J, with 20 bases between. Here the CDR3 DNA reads TGTGCCAGCAGCCCATCGGGGGGCCGGGGGCTGTTCTTC. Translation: CASSPSGGRGLFF.

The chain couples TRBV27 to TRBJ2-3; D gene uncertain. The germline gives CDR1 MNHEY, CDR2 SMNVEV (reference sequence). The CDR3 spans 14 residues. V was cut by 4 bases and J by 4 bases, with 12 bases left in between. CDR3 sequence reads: CASSSQIGADTQYF. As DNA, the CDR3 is TGTGCCAGCAGTTCCCAGATCGGCGCAGATACGCAGTATTTT.